This is a list of T cell receptor beta chains from one sample in a study of human T cells and chemical hapten exposure. Using its own MiXCR run on the RACE reads, TCRdb lists one record per CDR3 protein. The repertoire holds roughly 360,000 distinct CDR3 sequences, with approximately 4.4% as singletons. Sequencing used whole blood, obtained in connection with sensitization to the hapten diphenylcyclopropenone (DPC). The receptors stem from a woman aged 50 to 65 with alopecia areata. Some clones in this sample may be carry-over from other donors' samples. CDR3s include the opening cysteine and the closing phenylalanine or tryptophan. D genes are given only for firm matches. Clone size is stated in some rows and not others, as once, few, many or a class when expanded.

clone_size: -; j_call: TRBJ2-3; v_call: TRBV5-1; d_call: -; cdr3_nt: TGCGCCAGCAGCTTGGACAGGGCTACGCAGTATTTT; cdr3_aa: CASSLDRATQYF
clone_size: -; j_call: TRBJ2-7; v_call: TRBV4-1; d_call: TRBD1; cdr3_nt: TGCGCCAGCAGCCAGGCCGGGACAGGGGTCTACGAGCAGTACTTC; cdr3_aa: CASSQAGTGVYEQYF
clone_size: many; j_call: TRBJ1-1; v_call: TRBV12-3/TRBV12-4; d_call: -; cdr3_nt: TGTGCCAGCAGTTTATGGCGGGACACTGAAGCTTTCTTT; cdr3_aa: CASSLWRDTEAFF
clone_size: many; j_call: TRBJ2-1; v_call: TRBV14; d_call: TRBD2; cdr3_nt: TGTGCCAGCAGCCAAGGGGACTACTACAATGAGCAGTTCTTC; cdr3_aa: CASSQGDYYNEQFF
clone_size: -; j_call: TRBJ1-5; v_call: TRBV4-1; d_call: -; cdr3_nt: TGCGCCAGCAGCCAAAAGTGGTTAGGGGGGTTATTTCAGAATCAGCCCCAGCATTTT; cdr3_aa: CASSQKWLGGLFQNQPQHF
clone_size: many; j_call: TRBJ2-3; v_call: TRBV5-1; d_call: -; cdr3_nt: TGCGCCAGCAGCCGGGGGGCCATAGCAGATACGCAGTATTTT; cdr3_aa: CASSRGAIADTQYF
clone_size: -; j_call: TRBJ1-1; v_call: TRBV11-3; d_call: -; cdr3_nt: TGTGCCAGCAGCCCCGACAGCTACACTGAAGCTTTCTTT; cdr3_aa: CASSPDSYTEAFF
clone_size: few; j_call: TRBJ2-5; v_call: TRBV4-1; d_call: -; cdr3_nt: TGCGCCAGCAGCCCTGGGACTCTCGAGGGTAATAGAGAGACCCAGTACTTC; cdr3_aa: CASSPGTLEGNRETQYF
clone_size: few; j_call: TRBJ2-2; v_call: TRBV3-1; d_call: -; cdr3_nt: TGTGCCAGCAGCCAAGATTCGGGGGGCATCGGGGAGCTGTTTTTT; cdr3_aa: CASSQDSGGIGELFF
clone_size: many; j_call: TRBJ2-3; v_call: TRBV7-2; d_call: TRBD2; cdr3_nt: TGTGCCAGCAGCCTTCGACTAGCGGGGGTCACAGATACGCAGTATTTT; cdr3_aa: CASSLRLAGVTDTQYF
clone_size: many; j_call: TRBJ1-5; v_call: TRBV4-1; d_call: -; cdr3_nt: TGCGCCAGCAGCCAAGAAGGATATCAGCCCCAGCATTTT; cdr3_aa: CASSQEGYQPQHF
clone_size: many; j_call: TRBJ2-3; v_call: TRBV20-1; d_call: TRBD2; cdr3_nt: TGCAGTGCTACGGGACTAGCGGGAGTTCGTGATACGCAGTATTTT; cdr3_aa: CSATGLAGVRDTQYF
clone_size: -; j_call: TRBJ2-7; v_call: TRBV20-1; d_call: TRBD2; cdr3_nt: TGCAGTGCTAGAGTCAGGACTAGCGGGGGGGACGAGCAGTACTTC; cdr3_aa: CSARVRTSGGDEQYF
clone_size: -; j_call: TRBJ2-1; v_call: TRBV13; d_call: -; cdr3_nt: TGTGCCAGCAGCTTACAAGCGAGGGAGCAGTTCTTC; cdr3_aa: CASSLQAREQFF
clone_size: many; j_call: TRBJ1-4; v_call: TRBV29-1; d_call: TRBD1; cdr3_nt: TGCAGCGTTAGGGGACAGGGGGATCAAAAACTGTTTTTT; cdr3_aa: CSVRGQGDQKLFF
clone_size: many; j_call: TRBJ2-7; v_call: TRBV5-6; d_call: -; cdr3_nt: TGTGCCAGCAGAGCCGGGACCTTGGACATCTACGAGCAGTACTTC; cdr3_aa: CASRAGTLDIYEQYF
clone_size: many; j_call: TRBJ1-2; v_call: TRBV29-1; d_call: TRBD1; cdr3_nt: TGCAGCGTTGCCATTACACAGGGGGCATACGGCTACACCTTC; cdr3_aa: CSVAITQGAYGYTF
clone_size: few; j_call: TRBJ2-7; v_call: TRBV28; d_call: TRBD2; cdr3_nt: TGTGCCAGCAGCGATACTAGCGGCGAGCAGTACTTC; cdr3_aa: CASSDTSGEQYF
clone_size: many; j_call: TRBJ1-2; v_call: TRBV6-1; d_call: -; cdr3_nt: TGTGCCAGCAAGGGGAGGCCTCCTAACTATGGCTACACCTTC; cdr3_aa: CASKGRPPNYGYTF
clone_size: -; j_call: TRBJ2-7; v_call: TRBV12-3/TRBV12-4; d_call: -; cdr3_nt: TGTGCCAGCAGTTTAGTTGGTCAATTCTACGAGCAGTACTTC; cdr3_aa: CASSLVGQFYEQYF